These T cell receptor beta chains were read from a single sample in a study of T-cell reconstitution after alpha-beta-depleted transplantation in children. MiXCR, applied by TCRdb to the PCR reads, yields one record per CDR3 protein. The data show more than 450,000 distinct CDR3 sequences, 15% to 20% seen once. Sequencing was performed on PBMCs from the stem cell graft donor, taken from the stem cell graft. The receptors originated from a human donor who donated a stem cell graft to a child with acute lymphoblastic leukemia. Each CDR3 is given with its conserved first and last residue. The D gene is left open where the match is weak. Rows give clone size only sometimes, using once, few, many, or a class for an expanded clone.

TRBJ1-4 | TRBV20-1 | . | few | CSARRPGANEKLFF | TGCAGTGCCCGTAGGCCAGGGGCTAATGAAAAACTGTTTTTT
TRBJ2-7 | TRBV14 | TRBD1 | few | CASRRTGFYEQYF | TGTGCCAGCAGACGGACAGGCTTCTACGAGCAGTACTTC
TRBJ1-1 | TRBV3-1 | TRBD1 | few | CASGTGGPVHAFF | TGTGCCAGTGGGACAGGGGGGCCGGTCCACGCTTTCTTT
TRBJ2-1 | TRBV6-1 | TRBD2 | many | CASSEASGSAYNEQFF | TGTGCCAGCAGTGAAGCTAGCGGGAGTGCCTACAATGAGCAGTTCTTC
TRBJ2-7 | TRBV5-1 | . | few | CASSPIPEDWDEQYF | TGCGCCAGCAGCCCCATTCCCGAGGACTGGGACGAGCAGTACTTC
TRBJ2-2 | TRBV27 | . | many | CASSSRVPGELFF | TGTGCCAGCAGTTCCAGGGTGCCCGGGGAGCTGTTTTTT
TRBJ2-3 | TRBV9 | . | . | CASSVAAGSTDTQYF | TGTGCCAGCAGCGTAGCCGCGGGGAGCACAGATACGCAGTATTTT
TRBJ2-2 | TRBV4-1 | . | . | CASSPLFAGTGELFF | TGCGCCAGCAGCCCCCTGTTCGCGGGCACCGGGGAGCTGTTTTTT
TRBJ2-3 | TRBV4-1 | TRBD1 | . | CASSQKRRDRGTDTQYF | TGCGCCAGCAGCCAAAAGAGAAGGGACAGAGGCACAGATACGCAGTATTTT
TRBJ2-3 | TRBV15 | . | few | CATSRDGGRYSTDTQYF | TGTGCCACCAGCAGAGATGGGGGACGGTATAGCACAGATACGCAGTATTTT
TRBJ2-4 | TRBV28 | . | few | CASSSAGTGRIAKNIQYF | TGTGCCAGCAGTTCCGCCGGTACCGGGCGAATCGCCAAAAACATTCAGTACTTC
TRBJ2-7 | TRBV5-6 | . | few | CASSLRLYEQYF | TGTGCCAGCAGCTTGAGGCTCTACGAGCAGTACTTC
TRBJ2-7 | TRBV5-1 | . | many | CASSLEGGGEQYF | TGTGCCAGCAGCTTAGAGGGGGGCGGCGAGCAGTACTTC
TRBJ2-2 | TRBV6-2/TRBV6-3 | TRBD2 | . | CASSYRFIFLAGADTGELFF | TGTGCCAGCAGTTACCGGTTTATTTTCCTAGCGGGAGCGGACACCGGGGAGCTGTTTTTT
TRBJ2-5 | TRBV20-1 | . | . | CSATRLQETQYF | TGCAGTGCAACTAGGCTCCAAGAGACCCAGTACTTC
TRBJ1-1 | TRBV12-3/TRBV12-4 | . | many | CASSRQMNTEAFF | TGTGCCAGCAGTCGACAGATGAACACTGAAGCTTTCTTT
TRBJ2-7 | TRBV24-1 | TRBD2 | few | CATSGDYSYEQYF | TGTGCCACCAGTGGGGACTACTCCTACGAGCAGTACTTC
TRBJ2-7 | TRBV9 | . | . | CASSGAVPYEQYF | TGTGCCAGCAGCGGAGCTGTCCCCTACGAGCAGTACTTC
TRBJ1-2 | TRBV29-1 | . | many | CSVEVGNGYPRFYGYTF | TGCAGCGTTGAAGTAGGCAACGGGTACCCCCGCTTCTATGGCTACACCTTC
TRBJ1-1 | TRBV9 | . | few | CASSVYIGTEAFF | TGTGCCAGCAGCGTATACATAGGAACTGAAGCTTTCTTT
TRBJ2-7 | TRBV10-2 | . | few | CASSEWQTYEQYF | TGCGCCAGCAGTGAATGGCAAACCTACGAGCAGTACTTC
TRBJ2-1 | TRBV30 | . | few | CAWSFLGGSYNEQFF | TGTGCCTGGAGTTTTTTGGGGGGATCCTACAATGAGCAGTTCTTC
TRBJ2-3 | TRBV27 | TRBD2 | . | CASSSSSGASTDTQYF | TGTGCCAGCAGTTCCAGCAGCGGGGCTAGCACAGATACGCAGTATTTT
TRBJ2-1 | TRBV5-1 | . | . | CASSLAWASPYSYNEQFF | TGCGCCAGCAGCTTGGCCTGGGCGTCCCCTTACTCCTACAATGAGCAGTTCTTC
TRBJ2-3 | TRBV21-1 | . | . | CASSKVEVRSTDTQYF | TGTGCCAGCAGCAAAGTTGAGGTTCGAAGCACAGATACGCAGTATTTT
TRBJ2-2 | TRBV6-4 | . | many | CASSNGDGELFF | TGTGCCAGCAGTAACGGGGACGGGGAGCTGTTTTTT
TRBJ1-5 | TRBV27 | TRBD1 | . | CASSTSGGVGNQPQHF | TGTGCCAGCAGTACATCAGGGGGCGTCGGCAATCAGCCCCAGCATTTT
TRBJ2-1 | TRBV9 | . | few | CASRLATCTYNEQFF | TGTGCCAGCAGACTGGCGACCTGTACCTACAATGAGCAGTTCTTC
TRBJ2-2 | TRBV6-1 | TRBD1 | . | CASSRGTVNTGELFF | TGTGCCAGCAGCAGAGGGACAGTAAACACCGGGGAGCTGTTTTTT
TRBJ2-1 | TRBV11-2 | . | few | CASSPFATRSYNEQFF | TGTGCCAGCAGCCCTTTTGCGACGCGCTCCTACAATGAGCAGTTCTTC
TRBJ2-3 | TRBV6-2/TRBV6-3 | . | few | CASSYLTSTDTQYF | TGTGCCAGCAGTTATCTGACGAGCACAGATACGCAGTATTTT
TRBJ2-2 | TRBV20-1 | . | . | CSAKATNTGELFF | TGCAGTGCCAAAGCGACGAACACCGGGGAGCTGTTTTTT
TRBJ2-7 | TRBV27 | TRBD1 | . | CASTPFRGSAYEQYF | TGTGCCAGCACTCCCTTCAGGGGGTCGGCCTACGAGCAGTACTTC
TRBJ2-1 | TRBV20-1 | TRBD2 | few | CSAAPSGRAYNEQFF | TGCAGTGCTGCTCCTAGCGGGAGGGCCTACAATGAGCAGTTCTTC
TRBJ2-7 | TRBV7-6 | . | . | CASSLEGGRSYEQYF | TGTGCCAGCAGCTTAGAGGGTGGGAGGTCCTACGAGCAGTACTTC
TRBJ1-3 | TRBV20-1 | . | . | CSARTGGTIYF | TGCAGTGCTAGGACCGGTGGAACGATATATTTT
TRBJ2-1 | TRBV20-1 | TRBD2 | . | CSAKRGYNEQFF | TGCAGTGCGAAGCGGGGCTACAATGAGCAGTTCTTC
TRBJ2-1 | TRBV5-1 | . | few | CASSLEGTGGFF | TGCGCCAGCAGCTTGGAGGGTACCGGCGGGTTCTTC
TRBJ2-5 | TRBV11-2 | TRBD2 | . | CASSHPGRLADQETQYF | TGTGCCAGCAGCCATCCGGGCCGACTAGCGGACCAAGAGACCCAGTACTTC
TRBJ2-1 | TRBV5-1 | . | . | CASSLDHTYNEQFF | TGCGCCAGCAGCTTGGATCACACCTACAATGAGCAGTTCTTC
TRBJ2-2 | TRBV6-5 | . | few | CASRLQATSFQQRLGELFF | TGTGCCAGCAGGTTACAGGCAACGTCTTTCCAACAGCGTCTCGGGGAGCTGTTTTTT
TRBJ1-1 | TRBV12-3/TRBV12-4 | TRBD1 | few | CASSLSLGLTGGNTEAFF | TGTGCCAGCAGTTTAAGTTTGGGCCTGACAGGGGGGAACACTGAAGCTTTCTTT
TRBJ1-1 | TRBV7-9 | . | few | CASSLPLHMNTEAFF | TGTGCCAGCAGCTTGCCCCTACACATGAACACTGAAGCTTTCTTT